This record covers a single TCR beta chain. In the original workflow: Estimated nucleated cell counts came from reference gene primer amplification. Sequenced by immunoSEQ multiplex PCR; TCRdb stores in-frame clones only, minus some. D and trimming were read from the DNA, whereas the V and J calls and clone size are those reported in that table. The sample has around 180,000 clones; roughly 80% are singletons. This entry belongs to a study of blood T cell repertoires in COVID-19. As for the study in general: The samples span acute and convalescent COVID-19 from the United States, Italy and Spain. PBMCs, B-cell-depleted T cells, or T cells were the source of the cDNA or gDNA that made up the material.

With V trimmed by 3 bases and J by 8 bases, 12 bases remained unmatched. Looked up from germline, CDR1 is MNHEY and CDR2 is SMNVEV (reference sequence). The CDR3 runs 16 residues. The chain couples TRBV27 to TRBJ1-2, with 10 bases identical to TRBD1. This sequence originates from a man aged 60 to 69 with active or convalescent COVID-19. What was sequenced was peripheral blood. The CDR3 sequence: CASSLSRRTGGCGYTF. CDR3 nucleotide sequence: TGTGCCAGCAGTTTGAGCCGTAGGACAGGGGGATGCGGCTACACCTTC.